The clone carrying this T cell receptor (beta chain) was observed a few times. Its matching antigen is unknown. Donors gave about 10 milliliters of peripheral blood apiece. Total RNA, at least 6 micrograms per sample, was extracted from PBMCs. Together with a sample-barcoded 5' primer, a J-beta primer mix was included in a second PCR lasting about 6 to 12 cycles. Each CDR3 protein gets one entry after TCRdb re-called the 5' RACE reads with MiXCR. Here the sample spans 1,500,000 or so distinct CDR3 sequences, around 55% being singletons. This sample was taken from a study of blood T cells in healthy people across ages. Study-wide results and limits: No conclusive comparison of naive versus antigen-experienced cells was possible with unsorted PBMCs.

The germline CDR1 and CDR2 sequences are SGHDT and YYEEEE. Trimming took 1 base from V and 0 from J, leaving 5 bases between them. There are 15 residues in the CDR3. The V and J genes are TRBV5-6 and TRBJ2-6; D remains unclear. Sequencing was done on a sample of blood. This receptor was obtained from a man aged 18 to 30 in good health. The CDR3 reads CASSLYSSGANVLTF. CDR3 bases: TGTGCCAGCAGCTTGTATAGCTCTGGGGCCAACGTCCTGACTTTC.